The 12 T cell receptor beta chains given below trace back to one sample, sequenced in a study of read filtering for tumor transcriptome and immune sequencing. This library used approximately 370 ng RNA and molecular barcoded adaptors spanning alpha/delta and beta/gamma chains. Each CDR3 protein gets one entry after TCRdb re-called the reads with MiXCR. The sample lists roughly 130,000 distinct CDR3 sequences, over 10% occurring once. The specimen was a population of CD138-negative cells sorted from bone marrow. These receptors all come from a donor at least 40 years old with multiple myeloma.

At least ten counts were recorded for this clonotype. This chain links TRBV7-2 with TRBJ2-1, with a tentative D call TRBD1 (6 bases). V was pared by 3 bases and J by 8 bases, with 11 bases between. The CDR3 sequence is 13 residues long. From germline, CDR1 is SGHTA and CDR2 FQGNSA. CDR3 nucleotides: TGTGCCAGCAGCTTCGCCAGGGGCCATGAGCAGTTCTTC. Translating it yields CASSFARGHEQFF. Drawing the rest from reference TRBV7-2 and TRBJ2-1, the complete variable domain is GAGVSQSPSNKVTEKGKDVELRCDPISGHTALYWYRQSLGQGLEFLIYFQGNSAPDKSGLPSDRFSAERTGGSVSTLTIQRTQQEDSAVYLCASSFARGHEQFFGPGTRLTVL.

There are many counts of this clonotype. The chain carries TRBV6-1 and TRBJ1-1; D perhaps matches TRBD1 (6 bases). Per germline, CDR1 MNHNS and CDR2 SASEGT. V gave up 3 bases and J gave up 4 bases, with 15 bases separating them. The CDR3 consists of 15 residues. The CDR3 is CASSDQSGGSTEAFF. The CDR3 region has the DNA TGTGCCAGCAGTGATCAGTCCGGGGGCTCCACTGAAGCTTTCTTT.

This clonotype was seen repeatedly, ten times or more. CDR3 amino acids: CASRMTSGITNEQFF. Here the CDR3 DNA reads TGTGCCAGCAGGATGACTAGCGGGATTACCAATGAGCAGTTCTTC. The chain links TRBV2 to TRBJ2-1, with 11 bases lining up with TRBD2. Germline CDR1 and CDR2: SNHLY and FYNNEI. Unmatched junction bases numbered 7, after V lost 6 bases and J lost 6 bases. This CDR3 contains 15 residues.

Remarks on this clonotype: A much larger clone is a single base away; this may be a read error. J is TRBJ2-3 and V is TRBV7-9; the match to TRBD2 covers 8 bases. The germline gives CDR1 SEHNR, CDR2 FQNEAQ (reference sequence). Unmatched junction bases numbered 7, after V lost 8 bases and J lost 0 bases. The CDR3 has 15 residues. For the CDR3, the DNA is TGTGCCAGCGGCTCGCGGGAGGACAGCACAGATACGCAGTATTTT. Residues: CASGSREDSTDTQYF.

This clonotype was counted many times. The rearrangement links TRBV20-1 to TRBJ2-1, with 11 bases matching TRBD2. V dropped 2 bases and J dropped 5; count of bases not matched to a gene: 5. The CDR3 contains 15 residues. The germline CDR1 and CDR2 sequences are DFQATT and SNEGSKA (reference sequence). The CDR3: CSARPGLAANNEQFF. In DNA form, the CDR3 reads TGCAGTGCTAGACCGGGACTAGCGGCTAACAATGAGCAGTTCTTC.

There are many counts of this clonotype. Here the CDR3 DNA reads TGCAGCGTTGATAAGGCGGGCTCGGGGATGGAGCAGTACTTC. Its protein product is CSVDKAGSGMEQYF. The chain employs TRBV29-1 and TRBJ2-7; TRBD2 is a possible D gene (5 bases). V gave up 3 bases and J gave up 7 bases, with 19 bases separating them. Looked up from germline, CDR1 is SQVTM and CDR2 is ANQGSEA. The CDR3 sequence is 14 residues long.

This clonotype has ten or more counts. The V and J genes are TRBV28 and TRBJ1-2; D unresolved. V was clipped by 3 bases and J by 7 bases, with 9 bases between them. Germline CDR1 MDHEN, CDR2 SYDVKM. The CDR3 covers 12 residues. The CDR3 here is CASSLSPFGYTF. The DNA of the CDR3 is TGTGCCAGCAGTTTGAGCCCTTTTGGCTACACCTTC.

This clonotype was observed at least ten times. The chain is built from TRBV28 and TRBJ2-5, with a tentative D call TRBD1 (7 bases). Trimming shortened V by 4 bases and J by 5 bases, and 14 bases separated the two germline ends. The CDR3 extends over 14 amino acids. Germline values: CDR1 MDHEN, CDR2 SYDVKM. CDR3 DNA: TGTGCCAGCAGTTCCCCGACAGGGAGGGAGACCCAGTACTTC. Translated, it gives CASSSPTGRETQYF.

For this clonotype: Compared with germline, one end of the junction differs, possibly owing to a read error. This chain joins TRBV7-9 and TRBJ2-2, with TRBD2 matching over 9 bases. The CDR3 extends over 19 amino acids. The germline V gene has CDR1 SEHNR and CDR2 FQNEAQ (reference sequence). In nucleotides, the CDR3 is TGTGCCAGCAGCCCGGCCCGACTAGCGGAGGGGCTTTCGACCGGGGAGCTGTTTTTC. It codes for CASSPARLAEGLSTGELFF.

Many counts were recorded for this clonotype. The V and J genes are TRBV5-1 and TRBJ2-7; perhaps TRBD1 as D (5 bases). V lost 4 bases, J lost 0 bases, and 11 bases lay in between. CDR1 SGHRS and CDR2 YFSETQ come from the germline V gene. CDR3 size: 14 residues. The CDR3 DNA is TGCGCCAGCAGCCCGACAGACCTCTCCTACGAGCAGTACTTC. The encoded protein is CASSPTDLSYEQYF.

This clonotype was observed many times. The V gene is TRBV6-6, the J gene TRBJ2-1, with 14 bases identical to TRBD2. Unmatched junction bases numbered 1, after V lost 0 bases and J lost 3 bases. Germline CDR1 MNHNY, CDR2 SVGAGI (reference sequence). This CDR3 region has 17 residues. CDR3 protein: CASSYSGLAGVYNEQFF. In DNA, the CDR3 is TGTGCCAGCAGTTACTCGGGACTAGCGGGAGTCTACAATGAGCAGTTCTTC.

This clonotype was recorded at least ten times. CDR3 nucleotide sequence: TGTGCCAGCAGCTTACAGGGTCCCCCAGATACGCAGTATTTT. This codes for CASSLQGPPDTQYF. The chain couples TRBV7-6 to TRBJ2-3, with D perhaps TRBD1 (5 bases). The CDR3 contains 14 residues. V was trimmed by 2 bases and J by 4 bases, leaving 10 bases between them. Germline V gene data show CDR1 as SGHVS and CDR2 as FNYEAQ.